The 25 T cell receptor beta chains listed next were all sequenced from one sample in a study of T cell changes during pregnancy in multiple sclerosis (dated by TCRdb to the late 2010s). The protocol used for the library was the immunoSEQ multiplex PCR assay. The table comes from immuneACCESS by way of TCRdb, which keeps in-frame sequences with V and J called. Part of the clones is missing from these tables; in studies checked, under half for an unresolved V gene and the rest for unknown reasons. The sample table lists roughly 93,000 clones, 92% of them with a count of one. The ten largest clonotypes hold about 2.3% of the sample. The sample here was peripheral blood, taken after pregnancy. The origin of the receptors is a female donor in good health, enrolled as a control in a pregnancy study.

This clone showed up just once. This chain uses TRBV30 with TRBJ1-4, with 9 bases lining up with TRBD1. CDR1 GTSNPN and CDR2 SVGIG come from the germline V gene (reference sequence). Unmatched junction bases numbered 8, after V lost 3 bases and J lost 6 bases. The CDR3 covers 15 residues. CDR3 sequence: CAWRSGTGYDEKLFF. In nucleotides, the CDR3 is TGTGCCTGGAGGTCCGGGACAGGGTACGATGAAAAACTGTTTTTT. Drawing the rest from reference TRBV30 and TRBJ1-4, the complete variable domain is SQTIHQWPATLVQPVGSPLSLECTVEGTSNPNLYWYRQAAGRGLQLLFYSVGIGQISSEVPQNLSASRPQDRQFILSSKKLLLSDSGFYLCAWRSGTGYDEKLFFGSGTQLSVL.

The rearrangement uses TRBV6-1 and TRBJ2-1; 12 bases are shared with TRBD2. V was clipped by 3 bases and J by 7 bases; unmatched bases: 7. CDR1 and CDR2 from the germline V gene are MNHNS and SASEGT. The CDR3 spans 16 residues. CDR3: CASSDDVTSGGNEQFF. The CDR3 DNA reads TGTGCCAGCAGTGATGACGTGACTAGCGGGGGAAATGAGCAGTTCTTC.

The V and J genes are TRBV6-6 and TRBJ2-2; D gene ambiguous. The CDR3 sequence is 14 residues long. Per the germline V gene, CDR1 is MNHNY and CDR2 is SVGAGI (reference sequence). V dropped 6 bases and J dropped 4 bases, with 12 bases sitting between them. CDR3 amino acids: CASRTGVVTGELFF. The CDR3, as DNA: TGTGCCAGCAGGACTGGAGTCGTCACCGGGGAGCTGTTTTTT.

The chain carries TRBV2 and TRBJ2-3; 9 bases are shared with TRBD2. The CDR3 sequence is 18 residues long. Germline V gene sequence: CDR1 SNHLY, CDR2 FYNNEI. V gave up 6 bases and J gave up 0 bases; unmatched junction bases: 13. CDR3 in DNA: TGTGCCAGCAGGAGGGGAGCGGGAGGAGGTTCTAGCACAGATACGCAGTATTTT. It codes for CASRRGAGGGSSTDTQYF.

The V gene is TRBV7-9, the J gene TRBJ2-1; 7 nucleotides agree with TRBD2. The V and J ends lost 5 bases and 8 bases, in that order; junction bases with no gene match: 12. Germline-derived CDR1 and CDR2 are SEHNR and FQNEAQ (reference sequence). The CDR3 consists of 15 residues. For the CDR3, the DNA is TGTGCCAGCAGCCCCCGGGGGGTGGGGAGAGATGAGCAGTTCTTC. This sequence encodes CASSPRGVGRDEQFF.

This chain connects TRBV15 to TRBJ2-7, with TRBD2 matching over 7 bases. This CDR3 region has 20 residues. CDR1 is LNHNV, CDR2 YYDKDF, per germline (reference sequence). Losses at the gene ends were 3 bases for V and 3 bases for J; bases not matched to a gene: 23. CDR3 residues: CATSSQSGRSLPKGFYEQYF. CDR3 DNA: TGTGCCACCAGCAGCCAGTCCGGGAGGAGCCTCCCTAAAGGGTTCTACGAGCAGTACTTC.

This clone was recorded only once. The V gene is TRBV29-1, the J gene TRBJ2-5, with D perhaps TRBD1 (7 bases). This CDR3 has 13 residues. V was cut by 6 bases and J by 5 bases, with 16 bases left in between. Per germline, CDR1 SQVTM and CDR2 ANQGSEA. CDR3 DNA: TGCAGCGTCGTAGCGGACAGGCGGGAGACCCAGTACTTC. It specifies CSVVADRRETQYF.

The chain carries TRBV6-1 and TRBJ2-1, with 8 bases matching TRBD2. CDR3 length equals 14 residues. CDR1 MNHNS and CDR2 SASEGT come from the germline V gene. J gave up 6 bases and V 4 bases, and 5 bases lay outside the gene matches. Here the CDR3 reads CASSVGGRCNEQFF. CDR3 sequence (DNA): TGTGCCAGCAGTGTAGGCGGGAGGTGCAATGAGCAGTTCTTC.

The chain has TRBV15 and TRBJ1-2; 8 bases are shared with TRBD1. CDR1 and CDR2 (germline): LNHNV, YYDKDF (reference sequence). After removal of 2 bases from V and 6 bases from J, the junction contained 5 bases not matched to a gene. The CDR3 has 14 residues. The CDR3 spells CATSRRDRLNGYTF. The CDR3 coding sequence is TGTGCCACCAGCAGACGGGACAGGTTAAATGGCTACACCTTC.

This clone was detected only a few times. This sequence joins TRBV5-4 and TRBJ1-4, with TRBD1 matching over 8 bases. Germline V gene lookup returns CDR1 SGHNT and CDR2 YYREEE (reference sequence). V shed 4 bases, J shed 4 bases, and the junction held 3 bases outside the gene matches. The length of the CDR3 is 14 residues. Written as DNA, the CDR3 is TGTGCCAGCAGCCAGGACAGGGTTAATGAAAAACTGTTTTTT. This sequence encodes CASSQDRVNEKLFF.

The chain joins TRBV30 to TRBJ1-1; D is undetermined. V was clipped by 0 bases and J by 6 bases, with 5 bases between them. The germline CDR1 and CDR2 sequences are GTSNPN and SVGIG (reference sequence). The CDR3 runs to 11 residues. CDR3 region: CAWSVLAEAFF. The DNA of the CDR3 is TGTGCCTGGAGTGTACTGGCTGAAGCTTTCTTT. The whole variable domain, filled in from reference TRBV30 and TRBJ1-1, reads SQTIHQWPATLVQPVGSPLSLECTVEGTSNPNLYWYRQAAGRGLQLLFYSVGIGQISSEVPQNLSASRPQDRQFILSSKKLLLSDSGFYLCAWSVLAEAFFGQGTRLTVV.

The chain carries TRBV5-4 and TRBJ2-3; the match to TRBD1 covers 7 bases. Germline V CDR1 and CDR2: SGHNT, YYREEE (reference sequence). V was pared by 4 bases and J by 4 bases, with 3 bases of the junction left unmatched. This CDR3 is 13 amino acids long. The CDR3 protein is CASSPGTADTQYF. The DNA for the CDR3 is TGTGCCAGCAGCCCCGGGACAGCAGATACGCAGTATTTT. The full variable domain, its missing parts supplied by reference TRBV5-4 and TRBJ2-3, is ETGVTQSPTHLIKTRGQQVTLRCSSQSGHNTVSWYQQALGQGPQFIFQYYREEENGRGNFPPRFSGLQFPNYSSELNVNALELDDSALYLCASSPGTADTQYFGPGTRLTVL.

The V gene is TRBV5-6, the J gene TRBJ2-5; a possible D gene is TRBD2 (5 bases). The V gene lost 3 bases and the J gene lost 4 bases, with 19 bases spanning the gap. The CDR3 loop spans 16 amino acids. In germline, CDR1 is SGHDT, CDR2 YYEEEE. CDR3 nucleotides: TGTGCCAGCAGCTCCCCTTTTACGGGCGCGGGAGAGACCCAGTACTTC. This codes for CASSSPFTGAGETQYF. Drawing the rest from reference TRBV5-6 and TRBJ2-5, the complete variable domain is DAGVTQSPTHLIKTRGQQVTLRCSPKSGHDTVSWYQQALGQGPQFIFQYYEEEERQRGNFPDRFSGHQFPNYSSELNVNALLLGDSALYLCASSSPFTGAGETQYFGPGTRLLVL.

This chain joins TRBV14 and TRBJ1-1, with 9 positions matching TRBD1. Trimming removed 4 bases from V and 6 bases from J; junction bases left unmatched: 9. Germline V gene lookup returns CDR1 SGHDN and CDR2 FVKESK. This CDR3 has 15 residues. CDR3 nucleotide sequence: TGTGCCAGCAGCCGAAACAGGGGGCCCTACTCTGAAGCTTTCTTT. It translates to CASSRNRGPYSEAFF.

This chain joins TRBV7-9 and TRBJ1-4; D uncertain. This CDR3 is 12 amino acids long. Looked up from germline, CDR1 is SEHNR and CDR2 is FQNEAQ (reference sequence). The V gene lost 5 bases and the J gene lost 8 bases, with 9 bases spanning the gap. CDR3 sequence reads: CASSEAGEKLFF. In DNA, the CDR3 is TGTGCCAGCAGCGAGGCGGGGGAAAAACTGTTTTTT.

This chain connects TRBV15 to TRBJ2-5, with D unresolved. CDR3 length equals 16 residues. Germline V lookup: CDR1 LNHNV, CDR2 YYDKDF (reference sequence). V was clipped by 4 bases and J by 4 bases, with 19 bases between them. The CDR3 DNA follows: TGTGCCACCAGCAAAATCGGAGCAGAAGTAGGAGAGACCCAGTACTTC. Translated, it gives CATSKIGAEVGETQYF.

The chain joins TRBV30 to TRBJ1-5; 9 nucleotides agree with TRBD1. Unmatched junction bases numbered 5, after V lost 2 bases and J lost 3 bases. Germline-derived CDR1 and CDR2 are GTSNPN and SVGIG (reference sequence). CDR3 length: 15 amino acids. The CDR3 DNA sequence: TGTGCCTGGAGTTACCGGGACAGGGCCAATCAGCCCCAGCATTTT. Amino acids: CAWSYRDRANQPQHF.

The gene calls are TRBV2 and TRBJ2-7, with D possibly being TRBD1 (5 bases). Germline-derived CDR1 and CDR2 are SNHLY and FYNNEI. The CDR3 has 12 amino acids. Trimming pared 6 bases from V and 4 bases from J, leaving 10 bases between. The CDR3 reads CASRLQAYEQYF. The CDR3 region has the DNA TGTGCCAGCAGACTACAGGCTTACGAGCAGTACTTC.

The J gene is TRBJ2-1, the V gene TRBV10-3, with TRBD2 matching over 11 bases. The CDR3 has 16 residues. Trimming took 10 bases from V and 0 from J; bases not matched to a gene: 8. Per germline, CDR1 ENHRY and CDR2 SYGVKD. CDR3 coding DNA: TGTGCCACCACGAGTAGCGGGAGGGCCTCCTACAATGAGCAGTTCTTC. Translation gives CATTSSGRASYNEQFF.

The J gene is TRBJ1-2, the V gene TRBV5-1; D gene unclear. The CDR3 extends over 14 amino acids. The germline gives CDR1 SGHRS, CDR2 YFSETQ. V was clipped by 4 bases and J by 8 bases, with 18 bases between them. The CDR3 DNA follows: TGCGCCAGCAGCGACACGGCAACCGGAGGCGGCTACACCTTC. As protein: CASSDTATGGGYTF.

This clone was found a few times. This rearrangement joins TRBV20-1 to TRBJ1-2; D is ambiguous. V gave up 6 bases and J gave up 5 bases, with 10 bases separating them. The germline gives CDR1 DFQATT, CDR2 SNEGSKA (reference sequence). This CDR3 has 11 residues. CDR3 residues: CSAGAGYGYTF. CDR3 sequence (DNA): TGCAGTGCCGGAGCCGGTTATGGCTACACCTTC.

V is TRBV5-1 and J is TRBJ1-4, with 8 bases that match TRBD1. With V trimmed by 3 bases and J by 8 bases, 6 bases remained unmatched. This CDR3 contains 14 residues. The V gene's germline CDR1 is SGHRS and CDR2 YFSETQ. CDR3 DNA sequence: TGCGCCAGCAGCTACGGACAGGGAGGGGAAAAACTGTTTTTT. It codes for CASSYGQGGEKLFF. The full variable domain, completed using reference TRBV5-1 and TRBJ1-4, is KAGVTQTPRYLIKTRGQQVTLSCSPISGHRSVSWYQQTPGQGLQFLFEYFSETQRNKGNFPGRFSGRQFSNSRSEMNVSTLELGDSALYLCASSYGQGGEKLFFGSGTQLSVL.

This chain links TRBV7-9 with TRBJ1-3; D gene uncertain. Deletions cut 8 bases from V and 4 bases from J, with 18 bases between. Germline V CDR1 and CDR2: SEHNR, FQNEAQ (reference sequence). This CDR3 has 15 amino acids. CDR3 sequence (DNA): TGTGCCAGCGCTCTTTTGGCGGAACGGGGAAACACCATATATTTT. As protein: CASALLAERGNTIYF.

Points on this clone: Germline and junction disagree at one end, which may indicate a read error. The genes are TRBV6-1 and TRBJ1-2; TRBD1 matches at 7 bases. This CDR3 contains 15 residues. Per the germline V gene, CDR1 is MNHNS and CDR2 is SASEGT. CDR3 DNA sequence: TGTGCCATCAGTAGTGACAGGGCTACTAACTATGGCTACACCTTC. Protein: CAISSDRATNYGYTF.

This sequence joins TRBV29-1 and TRBJ1-5, with D unresolved. The length of the CDR3 is 13 residues. CDR1 and CDR2 from the germline V gene are SQVTM and ANQGSEA. The germline V and J ends were trimmed by 2 bases and 3 bases, with 8 bases remaining between them. The CDR3 DNA sequence: TGCAGCGTTGAACTTTCAGTCAATCAGCCCCAGCATTTT. This translates into CSVELSVNQPQHF.